Listed below are T cell receptor beta chains from one sample, sequenced in a study of CD4 T cells in relation to SARS-CoV-2 and coronaviruses. The repertoire was sequenced with immunoSEQ multiplex PCR; TCRdb's copy has only in-frame clones and lacks some. The sample consists of about 15,000 clones, approximately 80% of them appearing once. Their cognate antigens are unknown. Sequences were obtained from CD4+ T cells from PBMCs, cultured in vitro. Receptors were obtained from a human donor in good health. Each CDR3 is given with its conserved first and last residue. Fields, in order: D gene, clone size, V gene, J gene, CDR3 protein, CDR3 DNA. A D gene is named only where the DNA matches it firmly. Clone size, where shown, is once, few, many, or a class for clones that have expanded.

TRBD1,.,TRBV6-5,TRBJ2-5,CASSSGQGGETQYF,TGTGCCAGCAGTTCAGGACAGGGCGGAGAGACCCAGTACTTC
TRBD1,.,TRBV7-9,TRBJ1-2,CASSLGTGPPGYTF,TGTGCCAGCAGCTTAGGGACAGGCCCTCCTGGCTACACCTTC
.,.,TRBV21-1,TRBJ2-7,CASSILRASGAEQYF,TGTGCCAGCAGCATTCTTCGGGCGTCGGGGGCCGAGCAGTACTTC
.,once,TRBV19,TRBJ1-5,CASSITGKGQPQHF,TGTGCCAGTAGTATTACGGGGAAAGGTCAGCCCCAGCATTTT
.,few,TRBV7-9,TRBJ1-1,CASSNIPGGKNTEAFF,TGTGCCAGCAGCAACATACCGGGGGGGAAGAACACTGAAGCTTTCTTT
TRBD1,.,TRBV10-1,TRBJ1-2,CASSPQGVIGGYTF,TGCGCCAGCTCCCCCCAGGGGGTAATCGGTGGCTACACCTTC
.,.,TRBV30,TRBJ1-2,CAWSEDNYGYTF,TGTGCCTGGAGTGAAGACAACTATGGCTACACCTTC
.,.,TRBV19,TRBJ1-3,CASSGSSGNTIYF,TGTGCCAGTTCTGGGAGCTCTGGAAACACCATATATTTT
TRBD1,.,TRBV3-1/TRBV3-2,TRBJ1-1,CASSPTGQSMNTEAFF,TGTGCCAGCAGCCCCACGGGACAGAGCATGAACACTGAAGCTTTCTTT
TRBD1,.,TRBV30,TRBJ1-3,CAWQRDRGSGNTIYF,TGTGCCTGGCAAAGGGACAGGGGATCTGGAAACACCATATATTTT
TRBD1,.,TRBV5-1,TRBJ2-5,CASSGGQGSWETQYF,TGCGCCAGCAGCGGCGGACAGGGGTCATGGGAGACCCAGTACTTC
TRBD2,.,TRBV5-1,TRBJ2-2,CAVSGDNTGELFF,TGCGCCGTAAGCGGGGATAACACCGGGGAGCTGTTTTTT
.,.,TRBV5-6,TRBJ2-7,CASSLAGLGYEQYF,TGTGCCAGCAGCTTGGCCGGGTTAGGCTACGAGCAGTACTTC
.,once,TRBV4-1,TRBJ1-4,CASSLGYFNEKLFF,TGCGCCAGCAGCCTAGGTTACTTTAATGAAAAACTGTTTTTT
.,few,TRBV21-1,TRBJ1-1,CASSFHRGLRTEAFF,TGTGCCAGCAGCTTTCATAGGGGCCTTCGCACTGAAGCTTTCTTT
.,.,TRBV7-2,TRBJ2-7,CASSLGGGPDYEQYF,TGTGCCAGCAGCTTAGGTGGAGGTCCAGACTACGAGCAGTACTTC
TRBD1,.,TRBV2,TRBJ2-5,CASSQDRNQETQYF,TGTGCCAGCAGTCAGGACAGGAACCAAGAGACCCAGTACTTC
.,.,TRBV19,TRBJ2-1,CASIGGSSLRSYNEQFF,TGTGCCAGTATCGGCGGTTCCTCGCTTCGCTCCTACAATGAGCAGTTCTTC
.,few,TRBV5-1,TRBJ2-7,CASSSTYEQYF,TGCGCCAGCAGCTCAACATACGAGCAGTACTTC